This TCR beta chain was sequenced for a study of T cells in Graves' hyperthyroidism and ophthalmopathy. Study-level results: Onset of ophthalmopathy came a median roughly 6.4 months after the model predicted it.

The V segment lost 3 bases and the J segment 0 bases; nucleotides outside the gene matches: 5. CDR1 is LNHNV and CDR2 is YYDKDF in the germline V gene (reference sequence). The CDR3 is made up of 16 amino acids. This clonotype was counted only a few times. The antigen is unknown. Clinicians diagnosed patients from clinical symptoms, serum thyroxine and TRAb, thyroid ultrasound and orbital computed tomography. Using roughly 9.4 ml of fresh peripheral blood, PBMCs were prepared. From RNA transcripts, TCR beta CDR3 regions were amplified. During a first-round RT-PCR of the TCR CDR3, the HTBI primer set was used. Each CDR3 protein is one row after TCRdb ran MiXCR on the multiplex PCR reads. The sample carries fewer than 450,000 distinct CDR3 sequences, roughly 15% recorded once.

Sequencing input: blood. The sequence was collected from a woman in her twenties or thirties with Graves' hyperthyroidism that later progressed to Graves' ophthalmopathy. V gene TRBV15 combines with J gene TRBJ1-3; TRBD1 matches at 7 bases. CDR3 nucleotides: TGTGCCACCAGCAGGGACACAGGGGACTCTGGAAACACCATATATTTT. The encoded protein is CATSRDTGDSGNTIYF. The variable domain in full, with the rest retrieved from reference TRBV15 and TRBJ1-3, is DAMVIQNPRYQVTQFGKPVTLSCSQTLNHNVMYWYQQKSSQAPKLLFHYYDKDFNNEADTPDNFQSRRPNTSFCFLDIRSPGLGDTAMYLCATSRDTGDSGNTIYFGEGSWLTVV.